These 11 T cell receptor beta chains originate from one sample sequenced in a study of cytomegalovirus exposure and HLA in healthy donors. Amplification used 60 Vbeta primers and 13 Jbeta primers. TCRdb keeps only in-frame clones here, not all; method: immunoSEQ multiplex PCR. This table holds about 190,000 clones, about 85% found once. Sequencing was performed on PBMCs. Receptors were obtained from a woman in her fifties or sixties in good health and CMV-seronegative.

The chain uses TRBV7-2 and TRBJ2-3; D gene unclear. This CDR3 has 15 residues. Germline CDR1 is SGHTA and CDR2 is FQGNSA. Trimming removed 1 base from V and 3 bases from J, with 11 bases in between. The CDR3 sequence is CASSLGRSETDTQYF. Written as DNA, the CDR3 is TGTGCCAGCAGCTTAGGACGATCGGAGACAGATACGCAGTATTTT.

V gene TRBV27 combines with J gene TRBJ1-2; TRBD1 might be the D (5 bases). The ends were cut back, 6 bases at V and 2 bases at J, with 16 bases in the middle. Germline CDR1 MNHEY, CDR2 SMNVEV (reference sequence). This CDR3 spans 15 amino acids. The chain's CDR3 is CASRETGGVNYGYTF. The CDR3 DNA reads TGTGCCAGCAGGGAAACAGGCGGGGTAAACTATGGCTACACCTTC.

This sequence joins TRBV6-6 and TRBJ1-2; D perhaps matches TRBD1 (6 bases). The V end lost 2 bases, the J end lost 1 base, and 14 bases lay between the germline ends. Germline CDR1 is MNHNY and CDR2 is SVGAGI (reference sequence). CDR3 length equals 16 residues. CDR3 coding DNA: TGTGCCAGCAGTTACGATGGGGGGGCCTTTAACTATGGCTACACCTTC. Translated, it gives CASSYDGGAFNYGYTF.

The chain uses TRBV9 and TRBJ1-2; no definite D call. Looked up from germline, CDR1 is SGDLS and CDR2 is YYNGEE. The CDR3 sequence is 10 residues long. Trimming cost V 6 bases and J 4 bases, with 4 bases left between them. This chain's CDR3 is CASKSYGYTF. The DNA of the CDR3 is TGTGCCAGCAAGAGCTATGGCTACACCTTC.

This clone has just a few counts. The chain recombines TRBV11-2 with TRBJ1-1, with unresolved D. Germline lookup yields CDR1 SGHAT and CDR2 FQNNGV. V was cut by 1 base and J by 0 bases, with 9 bases left in between. The CDR3 contains 15 residues. The CDR3 DNA reads as TGTGCCAGCAGCTTAGGAGGGTCCATGAACACTGAAGCTTTCTTT. It translates to CASSLGGSMNTEAFF.

This chain connects TRBV9 to TRBJ1-1; 7 positions agree with TRBD1. CDR1 is SGDLS and CDR2 is YYNGEE in the germline V gene. V lost 0 bases and J lost 7; bases outside the gene matches: 6. This CDR3 spans 14 amino acids. CDR3 amino acids: CASSVDNRGIEAFF. The CDR3 DNA reads as TGTGCCAGCAGCGTAGATAACAGGGGAATTGAAGCTTTCTTT.

The chain couples TRBV27 to TRBJ1-6; D gene uncertain. The CDR3 is 14 amino acids. V dropped 3 bases and J dropped 7 bases, with 10 bases sitting between them. The germline gives CDR1 MNHEY, CDR2 SMNVEV (reference sequence). The CDR3 here is CASSFLDYNSPLHF. The CDR3, as DNA: TGTGCCAGCAGTTTTTTGGACTACAATTCACCCCTCCACTTT.

This chain joins TRBV28 and TRBJ2-7; TRBD2 matches 9 bases. Germline CDR1 and CDR2: MDHEN and SYDVKM. The CDR3 is 14 residues long. Trimming took 7 bases from V and 6 from J; bases not matched to a gene: 10. The CDR3 sequence: CASNQEAGGREQYF. CDR3 DNA sequence: TGTGCCAGCAACCAGGAGGCGGGAGGGCGCGAGCAGTACTTC.

CDR3 nucleotide sequence: TGTGCCAGCTCAGTATCTTCCGGGACTCCGGCAGGTCAAGCTTTCTTT. Amino acid sequence: CASSVSSGTPAGQAFF. The chain employs TRBV18 and TRBJ1-1; a weak D match, TRBD1 (5 bases). CDR3 length: 16 residues. The V end lost 5 bases, the J end lost 9 bases, and 25 bases lay between the germline ends. Germline CDR1 reads KGHSH; CDR2 reads LQKENI.

The chain uses TRBV5-1 and TRBJ2-3, with TRBD2 identical over 11 bases. This CDR3 spans 16 amino acids. V shed 4 bases, J shed 0 bases, and the junction held 4 bases outside the gene matches. Germline values: CDR1 SGHRS, CDR2 YFSETQ. CDR3 amino acids: CASSQRTSGSTDTQYF. In nucleotides, the CDR3 is TGCGCCAGCAGCCAAAGGACTAGCGGGAGCACAGATACGCAGTATTTT. Using reference TRBV5-1 and TRBJ2-3 for the parts outside the CDR3, the full variable domain is KAGVTQTPRYLIKTRGQQVTLSCSPISGHRSVSWYQQTPGQGLQFLFEYFSETQRNKGNFPGRFSGRQFSNSRSEMNVSTLELGDSALYLCASSQRTSGSTDTQYFGPGTRLTVL.

This clone was counted a few times. Written as DNA, the CDR3 is TGTGCCAGCAGTGTCGGGGGGATCTACGAGCAGTACTTC. This sequence encodes CASSVGGIYEQYF. V usage is TRBV2 and J usage is TRBJ2-7; 7 bases fit TRBD2. This CDR3 is built from 13 residues. Germline V CDR1 and CDR2: SNHLY, FYNNEI. J gave up 3 bases and V 4 bases, and 3 bases lay outside the gene matches.